This T cell receptor (beta chain) originates from a study of T cell repertoires in cytomegalovirus infection. Study overall: Selected CMV epitopes included recently identified HLA-C-restricted ones as well as well-studied HLA-B-restricted ones.

Study-wide findings and caveats: Frequencies of public TCR beta families were cumulated, and this identified carriers of CMV plus the relevant HLA. HLA-C-restricted, CMV-specific TCR beta clonotypes were dominant ex vivo.

TCRdb ran MiXCR on the reads and lists one entry per CDR3 protein. The sample lists fewer than 950,000 distinct CDR3 sequences, 30% to 35% occurring once. To note about this clonotype: What it binds is not known.

The germline gives CDR1 MNHEY, CDR2 SVGEGT. The CDR3 runs to 13 residues. V lost 5 bases to trimming and J lost 9 bases, with 14 bases between them. The sample in question was cultured CD8+ T cells from PBMCs, obtained from culture after CMV antigen stimulation. The rearrangement joins TRBV6-2 or TRBV6-3 to TRBJ2-1, with D maybe TRBD2 (6 bases). The sequence was collected from a human donor in good health (CMV status not recorded). Some clones in this sample may be carry-over from other donors' samples. This chain's CDR3 is CASSGGLLIEQFF. The CDR3 region has the DNA TGTGCCAGCAGTGGGGGACTTTTAATTGAGCAGTTCTTC.